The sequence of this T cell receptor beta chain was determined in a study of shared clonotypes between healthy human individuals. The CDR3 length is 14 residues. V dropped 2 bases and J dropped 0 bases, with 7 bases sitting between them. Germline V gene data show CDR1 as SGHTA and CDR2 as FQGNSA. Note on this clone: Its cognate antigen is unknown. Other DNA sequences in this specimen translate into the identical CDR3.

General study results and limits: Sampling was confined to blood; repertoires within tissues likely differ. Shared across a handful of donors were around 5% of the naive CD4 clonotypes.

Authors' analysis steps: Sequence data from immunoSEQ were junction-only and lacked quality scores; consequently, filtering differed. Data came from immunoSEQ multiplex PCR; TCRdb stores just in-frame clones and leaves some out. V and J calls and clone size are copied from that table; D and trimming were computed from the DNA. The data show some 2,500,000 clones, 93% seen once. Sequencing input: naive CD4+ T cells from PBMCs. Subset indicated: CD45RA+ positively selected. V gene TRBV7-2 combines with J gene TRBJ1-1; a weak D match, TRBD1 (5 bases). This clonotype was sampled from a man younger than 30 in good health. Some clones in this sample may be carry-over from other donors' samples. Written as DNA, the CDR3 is TGTGCCAGCAGCTTACTAGGGGTGAACACTGAAGCTTTCTTT. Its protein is CASSLLGVNTEAFF.